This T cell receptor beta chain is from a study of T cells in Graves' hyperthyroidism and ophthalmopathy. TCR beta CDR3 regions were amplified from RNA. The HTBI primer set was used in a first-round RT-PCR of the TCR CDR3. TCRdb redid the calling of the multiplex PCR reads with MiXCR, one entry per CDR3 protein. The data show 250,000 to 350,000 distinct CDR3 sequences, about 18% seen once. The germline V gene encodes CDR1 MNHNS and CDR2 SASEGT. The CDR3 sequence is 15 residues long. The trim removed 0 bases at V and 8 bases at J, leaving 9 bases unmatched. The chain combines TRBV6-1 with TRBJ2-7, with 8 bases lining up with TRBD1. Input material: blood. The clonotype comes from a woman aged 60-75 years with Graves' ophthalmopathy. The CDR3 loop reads CASSEALGQDFKQYF. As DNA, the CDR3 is TGTGCCAGCAGTGAAGCCCTGGGACAGGACTTTAAGCAGTACTTC.